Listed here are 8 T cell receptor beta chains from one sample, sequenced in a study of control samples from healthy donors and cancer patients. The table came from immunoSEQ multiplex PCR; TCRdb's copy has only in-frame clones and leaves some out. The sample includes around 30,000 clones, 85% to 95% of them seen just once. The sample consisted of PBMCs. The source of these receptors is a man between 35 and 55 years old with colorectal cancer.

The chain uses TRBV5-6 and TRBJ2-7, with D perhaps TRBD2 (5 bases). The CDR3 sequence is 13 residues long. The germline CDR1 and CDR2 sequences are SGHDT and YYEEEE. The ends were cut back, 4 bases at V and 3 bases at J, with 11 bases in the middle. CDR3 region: CASSPGSGYEQYF. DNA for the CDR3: TGTGCCAGCAGCCCGGGGTCGGGCTACGAGCAGTACTTC.

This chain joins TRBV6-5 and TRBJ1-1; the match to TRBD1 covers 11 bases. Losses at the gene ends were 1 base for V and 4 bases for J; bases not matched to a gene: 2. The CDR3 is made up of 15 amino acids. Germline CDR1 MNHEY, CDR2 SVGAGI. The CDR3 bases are TGTGCCAGCAGTTACTTCGGGACAGGGGGCACTGAAGCTTTCTTT. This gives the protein CASSYFGTGGTEAFF.

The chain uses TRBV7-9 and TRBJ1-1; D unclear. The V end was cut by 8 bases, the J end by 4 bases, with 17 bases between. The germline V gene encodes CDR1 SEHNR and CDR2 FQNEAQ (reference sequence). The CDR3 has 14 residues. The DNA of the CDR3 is TGTGCCAGCCTCATGCGGGGTTCGGGCACTGAAGCTTTCTTT. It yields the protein CASLMRGSGTEAFF.

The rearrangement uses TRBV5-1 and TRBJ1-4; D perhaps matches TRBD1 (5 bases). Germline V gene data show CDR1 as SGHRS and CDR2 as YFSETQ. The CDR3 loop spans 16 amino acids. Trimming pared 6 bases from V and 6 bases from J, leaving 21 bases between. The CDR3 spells CASKAGPSGVDEKLFF. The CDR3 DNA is TGCGCCAGCAAAGCCGGGCCGTCGGGGGTGGATGAAAAACTGTTTTTT.

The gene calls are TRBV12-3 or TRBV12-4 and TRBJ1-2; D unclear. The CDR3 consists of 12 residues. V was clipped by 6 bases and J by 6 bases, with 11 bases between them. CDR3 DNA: TGTGCCAGCAGCCTAAGAGGGAATGGCTACACCTTC. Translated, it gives CASSLRGNGYTF.

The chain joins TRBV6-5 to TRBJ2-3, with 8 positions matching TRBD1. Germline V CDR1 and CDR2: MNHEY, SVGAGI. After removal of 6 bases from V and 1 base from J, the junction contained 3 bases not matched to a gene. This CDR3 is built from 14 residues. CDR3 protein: CASRQDRGTDTQYF. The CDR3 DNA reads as TGTGCCAGCAGGCAGGACAGGGGCACAGATACGCAGTATTTT.

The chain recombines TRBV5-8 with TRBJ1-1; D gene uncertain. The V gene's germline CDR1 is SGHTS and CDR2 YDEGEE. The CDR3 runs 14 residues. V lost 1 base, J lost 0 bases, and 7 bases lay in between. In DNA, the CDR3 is TGTGCCAGCAGCTTGAGAAGCTTGAACACTGAAGCTTTCTTT. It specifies CASSLRSLNTEAFF. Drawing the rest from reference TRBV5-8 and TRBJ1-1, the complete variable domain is EAGVTQSPTHLIKTRGQQATLRCSPISGHTSVYWYQQALGLGLQFLLWYDEGEERNRGNFPPRFSGRQFPNYSSELNVNALELEDSALYLCASSLRSLNTEAFFGQGTRLTVV.

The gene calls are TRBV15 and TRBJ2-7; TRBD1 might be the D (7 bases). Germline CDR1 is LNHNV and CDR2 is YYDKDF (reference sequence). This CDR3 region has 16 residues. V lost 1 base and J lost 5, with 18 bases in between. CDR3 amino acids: CATSRVVVEGADEQYF. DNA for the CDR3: TGTGCCACCAGCAGAGTAGTCGTGGAGGGGGCCGACGAGCAGTACTTC.